The present entry profiles one T cell receptor (beta chain) with its context. This clonotype was detected many times. The clone's antigen remains unknown. No much larger clone is present one base from it, and per-base qualities are unavailable. The germline V gene provides CDR1 LGHNA and CDR2 YSLEER. V is shortened by 0 bases, J by 1 base, and the region joining them spans 10 bases. Measured from the cysteine to the phenylalanine, the CDR3 is 16 residues long. Just CDR3 DNA is preserved here, 48 bases in frame from base 1. This specimen belongs to a study of T cell repertoires in cytomegalovirus infection (dated by TCRdb to between 2018 and 2021). Study-wide context: Donor HLA type was relevant to the analysis, as public TCR beta signatures indicated carriage of CMV infection together with the matching HLA type.

Summary of the overall study and its limitations: In both this cohort and an independent 352-donor cohort, the cumulative frequency of public TCR beta family members distinguished carriers of CMV infection plus the relevant HLA type. The ex vivo response was dominated by HLA-C-restricted CMV-specific TCR beta clonotypes, which also provided the single most frequent clonotype in two of eight donors.

The data were produced on an Illumina HiSeq 1500. The public reads were quality trimmed at Q25 with fastp and then assembled into clones with MiXCR by TCRdb, keeping productive beta chains. All rows with the same CDR3 protein become a single entry with the most common DNA and genes. This sample is represented by roughly 230,000 distinct CDR3 sequences; 6.5% of them were singletons. The ten largest clonotypes hold about 6.5% of the sample. Sequenced input: PBMCs. This sequence originates from a human donor in good health (CMV status not recorded). Some clones in this sample may be carry-over from other donors' samples. The chain was built from TRBV4-3 and TRBJ1-5; the D gene is unclear. The CDR3 sequence is CASSQDYRASNQPQHF. At the DNA level, the sequence is TGCGCCAGCAGCCAAGATTATCGGGCAAGCAATCAGCCCCAGCATTTT.